This T cell receptor (beta chain) was recorded in a study of HIV-infected children after antiretroviral therapy interruption (dated by TCRdb to between 2018 and 2021). Regarding the study in general: All eight included children had a CD4+ count above 500 and a viral load below 50 copies/ml, with four on planned treatment interruption and four on continuous treatment. A median age of around 10 years was recorded in the interruption group, and a median age of 8 years was recorded in the continuous treatment group. Recorded exposure to EBV and CMV was present in most of the participating children. Interruption-arm samples came from week 0, week 12, end of interruption (week 24 or 48), and about 3 years after study end. For the continuous-treatment arm, samples from the corresponding weeks 0, 48 and 150 were analyzed. Alongside measurements of thymic output, TCR repertoires of children on planned treatment interruption were compared with TCR repertoires of children on continuous antiretroviral treatment.

Interpreted using the paper, the treatment or condition label stands for: PENTA 11 planned treatment interruption arm or continuous ART arm. Participants were children from the United Kingdom aged 2 to 15 years who had received at least three-drug ART for at least 24 weeks. Cryopreserved PBMCs containing at least 5 million viable cells were required, and a handful of candidate patients were excluded because of low viable PBMC yield. Naive CD4+ CD45RA+ CD45RO- T cells were FACS-sorted from thawed PBMCs on a FACSAria III cell sorter. After sorting, cells were fixed, and RNA was extracted with the RNeasy FFPE kit and then with the RNeasy Micro kit. The V end loses 0 bases and the J end loses 4 bases, and a stretch of 12 bases separates them. The CDR3 goes from the cysteine to the phenylalanine over 15 residues. The retained sequence is limited to the CDR3, 45 bases, with the frame set at the first base. The germline V gene encodes CDR1 MGHRA and CDR2 YSYEKL.

This clonotype has ten or more counts. The antigen this receptor binds is unknown. Base qualities are missing; no much larger clone stands one base away. Study-wide conclusions, independent of this receptor: In naive CD4+ repertoires of PTI patients, reduced CDR3 sharing between time points was observed after interruption began, whereas many sequences were found to be shared between end of interruption and 3 years later. Sorted CD45RA+ naive cells might include minor non-naive CD45RA+ populations such as EMRA or stem memory cells. The small number of patients is a limitation, and caution is needed when interpreting the data. An increase in the naive CD4+ Gini coefficient was observed by the end of treatment interruption, suggesting clonal expansion, and a return to baseline was observed by 3 years.

The library was generated by 3' RACE. TCR libraries were built from RNA using a 3' RACE protocol with unique molecular identifiers to correct PCR amplification bias. As many as 12 amplicon libraries were pooled and then sequenced on an Illumina MiSeq using v2 2x250 paired-end chemistry. The original pipeline was this. Decombinator was used to process the reads, assigning V and J genes and CDR3 and applying barcode-based correction of errors and PCR bias. Before Gini coefficients were calculated with the R ineq package, the repertoires were subsampled to the same depth. Three approaches were used to assess CDR3 similarity: GLIPH, Hamming distance and a shared triplet metric. TCRdb reran the public reads through fastp at Q25 and MiXCR, keeping productive beta chains. Every entry covers one CDR3 protein and lists the most common genes and DNA from its rows. The authors' filters were not applied to this entry. Recorded for this sample are some 40,000 distinct CDR3 sequences; approximately 7% of them occurred a single time. The ten largest clones add up to about 1% of the sample.

Specimen: CD45RA+ CD4+ T cells from PBMCs, pooled from several time points, collected from a donor given antiretroviral therapy, either interrupted or continuous. The cell subset or site label of this sample denotes: naive CD4+ CD45RA+ CD45RO- T cells. The rearranged chain carries TRBV4-1 and TRBJ2-5; the D region is possibly TRBD1 or TRBD2, each matching across 6 bases. This receptor was taken from a pool of human donors with HIV. The CDR3 here reads CASSQDRKGGETQYF. DNA sequence: TGCGCCAGCAGCCAAGATCGGAAGGGGGGAGAGACCCAGTACTTC.